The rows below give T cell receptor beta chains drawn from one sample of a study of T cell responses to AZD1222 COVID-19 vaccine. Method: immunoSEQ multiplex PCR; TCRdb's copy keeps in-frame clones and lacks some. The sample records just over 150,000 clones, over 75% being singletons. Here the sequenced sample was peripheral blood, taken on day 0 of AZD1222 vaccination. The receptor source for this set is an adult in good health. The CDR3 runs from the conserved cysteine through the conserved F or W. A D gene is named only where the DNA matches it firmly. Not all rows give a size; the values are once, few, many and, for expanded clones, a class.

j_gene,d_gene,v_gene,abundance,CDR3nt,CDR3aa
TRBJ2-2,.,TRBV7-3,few,TGTGCCAGCAGCAGAGAGGGACGTGTCACCGGGGAGCTGTTTTTT,CASSREGRVTGELFF
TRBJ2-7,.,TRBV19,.,TGTGCCAGTAGTATGGGCAGGCTCTACGAGCAGTACTTC,CASSMGRLYEQYF
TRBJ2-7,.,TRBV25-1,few,TGTGCCAGCAGTGAGAACGAGTACTACGAGCAGTACTTC,CASSENEYYEQYF
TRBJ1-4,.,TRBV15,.,TGTGCCACCAGCAGGGGAACAGGGACTAATGAAAAACTGTTTTTT,CATSRGTGTNEKLFF
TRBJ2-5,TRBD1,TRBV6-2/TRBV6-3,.,TGTGCCAGCAGCCAGAGGACAGGGGGAGAGACCCAGTACTTC,CASSQRTGGETQYF
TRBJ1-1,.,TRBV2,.,TGTGCCAGCAGGGAACAGGGCGATGGGAACACTGAAGCTTTCTTT,CASREQGDGNTEAFF
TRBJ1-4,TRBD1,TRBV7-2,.,TGTGCCAGCAGCTTCGAGGGGGCGTGGGGTGAAAAACTGTTTTTT,CASSFEGAWGEKLFF
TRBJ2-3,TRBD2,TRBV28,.,TGTGCCAGCCTCCAGTTGGGGAGGGGAATAGATACGCAGTATTTT,CASLQLGRGIDTQYF
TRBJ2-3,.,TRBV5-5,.,TGTGCCAGCAGCTTGCCAAGCACAGATACGCAGTATTTT,CASSLPSTDTQYF
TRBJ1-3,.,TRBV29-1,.,TGCAGCGTCGCGGGACACTCTGGAAACACCATATATTTT,CSVAGHSGNTIYF
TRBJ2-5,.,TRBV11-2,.,TGTGCCAGCAGCTGGACTGATACCCAAGAGACCCAGTACTTC,CASSWTDTQETQYF